This T cell receptor (beta chain) was documented in a study of shared T cell receptors in the human thymus. The length of the CDR3 is 16 residues. In germline, CDR1 is SGDLS, CDR2 YYNGEE. J was trimmed by 7 bases and V by 3 bases; bases with no gene match: 16. This clone was observed once. The protocol was immunoSEQ multiplex PCR, while the TCRdb copy is restricted to in-frame clones and leaves out a portion. The sample has hundreds of thousands of clones; more than 75% are singletons. The same sample was also studied in work on human thymus T cells. Turning to that study: Thymus was obtained from resections taken during corrective heart surgery. Overlap was high between thymic repertoires from unrelated individuals, as reported in related research.

The clonotype comes from a boy less than two years old with a congenital heart defect. The sequencing sample was made of thymocytes. This chain uses TRBV9 with TRBJ2-7; 7 bases agree with TRBD1. The DNA for the CDR3 is TGTGCCAGCAGCGCAAGGGACAGAGCAAGCCTAGGGGAGCAGTACTTC. Protein: CASSARDRASLGEQYF.